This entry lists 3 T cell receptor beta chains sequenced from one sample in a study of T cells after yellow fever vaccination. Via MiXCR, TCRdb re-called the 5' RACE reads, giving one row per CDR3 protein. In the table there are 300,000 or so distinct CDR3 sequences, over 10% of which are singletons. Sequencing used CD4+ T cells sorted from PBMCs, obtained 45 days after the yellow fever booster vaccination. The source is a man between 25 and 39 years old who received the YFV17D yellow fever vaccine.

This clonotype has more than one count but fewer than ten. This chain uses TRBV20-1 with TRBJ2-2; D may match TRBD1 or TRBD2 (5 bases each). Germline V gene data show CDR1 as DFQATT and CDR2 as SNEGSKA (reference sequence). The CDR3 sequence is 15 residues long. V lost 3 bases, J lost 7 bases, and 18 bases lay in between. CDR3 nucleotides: TGCAGTGCTAGCGGCAGGACGGGGCGTGGCGGGGAGCTGTTTTTT. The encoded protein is CSASGRTGRGGELFF.

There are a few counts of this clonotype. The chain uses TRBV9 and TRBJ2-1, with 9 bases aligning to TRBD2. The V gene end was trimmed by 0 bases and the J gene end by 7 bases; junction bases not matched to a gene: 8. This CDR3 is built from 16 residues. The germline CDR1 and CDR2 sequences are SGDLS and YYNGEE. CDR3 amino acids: CASSVVGGRASNEQFF. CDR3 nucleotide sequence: TGTGCCAGCAGCGTAGTAGGCGGGAGGGCCTCAAATGAGCAGTTCTTC.

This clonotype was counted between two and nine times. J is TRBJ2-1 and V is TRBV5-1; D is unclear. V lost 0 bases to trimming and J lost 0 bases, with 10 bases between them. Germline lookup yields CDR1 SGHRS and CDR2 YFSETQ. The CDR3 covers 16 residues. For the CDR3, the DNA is TGCGCCAGCAGCTTGGTTGCGGCAAGCTCCTACAATGAGCAGTTCTTC. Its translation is CASSLVAASSYNEQFF.